These 14 T cell receptor beta chains share one sample of origin, sequenced in a study of T cells in Graves' hyperthyroidism and ophthalmopathy (dated by TCRdb to 2018 to 2020). Library preparation employed multiplex PCR. The listed sequencing device is Illumina HiSeq 2000. The TCR beta CDR3 regions were amplified from RNA transcripts. For the first round of RT-PCR on the TCR CDR3, the HTBI primer set was used together with the Qiagen OneStep RT-PCR kit. TCRdb's own reprocessing of the public reads used fastp at Q25 and MiXCR and kept productive beta chains. Each record represents a unique CDR3 protein, reported with the most common genes and DNA among its rows. In this sample the table shows 300,000 to 350,000 distinct CDR3 sequences, approximately 16% of which occur a single time. The ten largest clones add up to approximately 35% of the sample. Input material: blood. These receptors were collected from a man aged 25 to 45 with Graves' hyperthyroidism.

This clonotype was counted ten times or more. J is TRBJ2-7 and V is TRBV27; 7 nucleotides match TRBD1. CDR3 size: 15 residues. Unmatched junction bases numbered 9, after V lost 4 bases and J lost 3 bases. Germline-derived CDR1 and CDR2 are MNHEY and SMNVEV (reference sequence). This CDR3 is CASSSPGQSFYEQYF. Here the CDR3 DNA reads TGTGCCAGCAGTTCACCGGGACAGTCCTTCTACGAGCAGTACTTC.

This clonotype occurred many times. The rearrangement joins TRBV3-1 to TRBJ2-7; D is possibly TRBD2 (5 bases). This CDR3 comprises 16 residues. Trimming took off 1 base at V and 6 bases at J, with 19 bases between the two ends. Germline lookup yields CDR1 LGHDT and CDR2 YNNKEL (reference sequence). CDR3 residues: CASSQVGGSPTGEQYF. As DNA, the CDR3 is TGTGCCAGCAGCCAAGTTGGTGGGAGCCCTACGGGCGAGCAGTACTTC.

Ten or more counts support this clonotype. The V gene is TRBV12-3 or TRBV12-4, the J gene TRBJ2-3; 11 bases are shared with TRBD2. V gave up 1 base and J gave up 3 bases; unmatched junction bases: 9. The CDR3 sequence is 18 residues long. The CDR3 spells CASSLGRTGTSGTDTQYF. DNA of the CDR3: TGTGCCAGCAGTTTAGGGAGGACCGGGACTAGCGGTACAGATACGCAGTATTTT.

This clonotype turned up a few times. This chain joins TRBV12-5 and TRBJ2-5; D gene unclear. With 7 bases removed from V and 7 bases from J, the gap between germline ends came to 13 bases. This CDR3 spans 12 amino acids. In germline, CDR1 is LGHNT, CDR2 FRNRAP. CDR3 sequence reads: CASVPPLGTQYF. The CDR3 nucleotides are TGTGCTAGTGTCCCCCCGTTGGGGACCCAGTACTTC.

The V and J genes are TRBV20-1 and TRBJ2-7, with a possible D match to TRBD2 (5 bases). This CDR3 region has 14 residues. V lost 1 base, J lost 3 bases, and 13 bases lay in between. Germline assignment: CDR1 DFQATT and CDR2 SNEGSKA (reference sequence). The CDR3 loop reads CSARAPSRDYEQYF. The CDR3 DNA reads TGCAGTGCTAGAGCCCCCTCCCGGGACTACGAGCAGTACTTC.

Concerning this clonotype: The junction shows a germline mismatch at one end, possibly a read error. Written as DNA, the CDR3 is TGTGCCTGGGATCTTTTACATGGAAACACCAGATATTTT. It is translated as CAWDLLHGNTRYF. V usage is TRBV30 and J usage is TRBJ1-3; D is ambiguous. The CDR3 contains 13 residues. Germline values: CDR1 GTSNPN, CDR2 SVGIG (reference sequence).

This clonotype has ten or more counts. The CDR3 reads CATRRTGLRNIQYF. CDR3 bases: TGTGCCACGCGCCGAACGGGACTTAGAAACATTCAGTACTTC. This chain uses TRBV6-1 with TRBJ2-4; a possible D gene is TRBD2 (6 bases). The V end was cut by 10 bases, the J end by 6 bases, with 19 bases between. Germline loops: CDR1 MNHNS, CDR2 SASEGT. CDR3 length equals 14 residues.

The chain joins TRBV19 to TRBJ1-2, with D hard to call. V shed 5 bases and J shed 2 bases, with 15 bases lying between them. Germline-derived CDR1 and CDR2 are LNHDA and SQIVND (reference sequence). This CDR3 has 15 residues. The CDR3 coding sequence is TGTGCCAGTAGTCCCTCCGTGGATCCCAACTATGGCTACACCTTC. The encoded protein is CASSPSVDPNYGYTF.

V is TRBV18 and J is TRBJ2-1, with D unresolved. The V and J ends lost 10 bases and 0 bases respectively, with 16 bases between them. Looked up from germline, CDR1 is KGHSH and CDR2 is LQKENI. There are 15 residues in the CDR3. In DNA, the CDR3 is TGTGCCACCACCCCTCCCAGCATCTCCTACAATGAGCAGTTCTTC. It encodes CATTPPSISYNEQFF.

The chain uses TRBV2 and TRBJ1-1, with D unresolved. CDR1 SNHLY and CDR2 FYNNEI come from the germline V gene. V was cut by 4 bases and J by 4 bases, with 7 bases left in between. This CDR3 region has 12 residues. The DNA of the CDR3 is TGTGCCAGCAGTGCCTGGGGCACTGAAGCTTTCTTT. Translation: CASSAWGTEAFF.

The chain joins TRBV2 to TRBJ2-1; 10 bases align to TRBD2. The CDR3 runs 15 residues. Germline V gene sequence: CDR1 SNHLY, CDR2 FYNNEI. With 9 bases clipped from V and 3 bases from J, the junction kept 8 bases outside the gene matches. The CDR3 loop reads CARGGLAVYYNEQFF. The CDR3 DNA sequence: TGTGCCAGGGGAGGACTAGCGGTCTACTACAATGAGCAGTTCTTC.

The chain is built from TRBV12-3 or TRBV12-4 and TRBJ2-7, with TRBD2 identical over 7 bases. The CDR3 extends over 13 amino acids. The ends lost 6 bases at V and 3 bases at J; junction bases unmatched: 5. CDR3 loop: CASRSGEGYEQYF. CDR3 in DNA: TGTGCCAGCAGGAGCGGGGAGGGCTACGAGCAGTACTTC.

The V and J genes are TRBV7-6 and TRBJ2-7; 8 nucleotides line up with TRBD1. Trimming removed 3 bases from V and 7 bases from J; junction bases left unmatched: 11. Germline loops: CDR1 SGHVS, CDR2 FNYEAQ. The CDR3 runs to 15 residues. In DNA, the CDR3 is TGTGCCAGCAGCTTTCAGGGCAGGGGGCAGTGGGAGCAGTACTTC. Protein sequence: CASSFQGRGQWEQYF. Using reference TRBV7-6 and TRBJ2-7 for the parts outside the CDR3, the full variable domain is GAGVSQSPRYKVTKRGQDVALRCDPISGHVSLYWYRQALGQGPEFLTYFNYEAQQDKSGLPNDRFSAERPEGSISTLTIQRTEQRDSAMYRCASSFQGRGQWEQYFGPGTRLTVT.

This clonotype has at least ten counts. The V and J genes are TRBV20-1 and TRBJ2-7, with 11 bases lining up with TRBD1. CDR3 length: 13 amino acids. The germline V gene encodes CDR1 DFQATT and CDR2 SNEGSKA (reference sequence). The V segment lost 6 bases and the J segment 4 bases; nucleotides outside the gene matches: 5. The DNA for the CDR3 is TGCAGTGCCGGGGACAGGGGGTCTTACGAGCAGTACTTC. Its protein is CSAGDRGSYEQYF.